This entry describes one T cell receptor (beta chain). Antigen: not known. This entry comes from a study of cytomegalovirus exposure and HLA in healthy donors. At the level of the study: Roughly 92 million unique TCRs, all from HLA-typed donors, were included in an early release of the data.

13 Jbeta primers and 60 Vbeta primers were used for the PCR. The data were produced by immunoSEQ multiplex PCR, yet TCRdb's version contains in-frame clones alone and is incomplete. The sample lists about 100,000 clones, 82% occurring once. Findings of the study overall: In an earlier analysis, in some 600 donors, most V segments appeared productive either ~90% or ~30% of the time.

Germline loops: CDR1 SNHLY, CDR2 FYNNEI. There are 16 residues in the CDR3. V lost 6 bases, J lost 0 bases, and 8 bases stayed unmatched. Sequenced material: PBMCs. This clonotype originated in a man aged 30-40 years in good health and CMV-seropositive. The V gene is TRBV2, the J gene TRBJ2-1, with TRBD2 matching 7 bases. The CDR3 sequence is CASSEWGGDSYNEQFF. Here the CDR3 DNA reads TGTGCCAGCAGCGAATGGGGGGGGGACTCCTACAATGAGCAGTTCTTC.